Each of the 24 T cell receptor beta chains below was sequenced from the same sample in a study of blood T cells in healthy people across ages (dated by TCRdb to 2014 to 2015). Library preparation employed 5' RACE. TCRdb records Illumina HiSeq 2500 as the sequencer. The second PCR ran for about 7 to 11 cycles and used a J-beta primer mix along with a sample-barcoded 5' primer. TCRdb applied fastp at Q25 and MiXCR to the public reads, then kept only in-frame beta chains. Records with the same CDR3 protein are collapsed into one entry carrying the most frequent genes and DNA. The sample table holds 1.5 million to 2 million distinct CDR3 sequences, of which 40% to 55% were seen once. Approximately 2.1% of the sample is held by the ten biggest clonotypes. Sequenced input: blood. The receptors stem from a middle-aged woman in good health.

In this sample, this clonotype turned up a few times. The V gene is TRBV4-3, the J gene TRBJ1-6; possible D gene TRBD1, 5 bases. The germline V gene encodes CDR1 LGHNA and CDR2 YSLEER. The germline V and J ends were trimmed by 0 bases and 9 bases, with 12 bases remaining between them. The CDR3 has 15 residues. This CDR3 reads CASSQEGQGSSPLHF. For the CDR3, the DNA is TGCGCCAGCAGCCAAGAGGGGCAGGGCTCTTCACCCCTCCACTTT.

This clonotype was observed a handful of times. This sequence joins TRBV6-5 and TRBJ2-4, with a tentative D call TRBD1 (6 bases). V was trimmed by 5 bases and J by 0 bases, leaving 14 bases between them. CDR1 and CDR2 from the germline V gene are MNHEY and SVGAGI. This CDR3 has 16 amino acids. CDR3 sequence (DNA): TGTGCCAGCAGTCCCGGGACATTGCTAGCCAAAAACATTCAGTACTTC. This translates into CASSPGTLLAKNIQYF.

The rearrangement joins TRBV20-1 to TRBJ1-6, with a possible D match to TRBD1 (6 bases). The CDR3 has 16 residues. V shed 5 bases and J shed 0 bases, with 14 bases lying between them. The germline CDR1 and CDR2 sequences are DFQATT and SNEGSKA (reference sequence). In DNA, the CDR3 is TGCAGTGCTCGGCCGGACAGCAGCTCCTATAATTCACCCCTCCACTTT. Translation: CSARPDSSSYNSPLHF.

This clonotype was observed a single time. The chain joins TRBV6-2 or TRBV6-3 to TRBJ1-1, with D possibly being TRBD1 (5 bases). The CDR3 runs 16 residues. From germline, CDR1 is MNHEY and CDR2 SVGEGT. The germline V and J ends were trimmed by 10 bases and 6 bases, with 27 bases remaining between them. The CDR3 region is CANVGTGPCNLAEAFF. As DNA, the CDR3 is TGTGCCAACGTAGGGACGGGACCTTGTAATCTCGCTGAAGCTTTCTTT.

The chain combines TRBV6-5 with TRBJ2-4, with 7 bases that match TRBD1. With the DNA end fitting TRBJ2-7 better, the J assignment may be wrong. The CDR3 totals 13 residues. The germline CDR1 and CDR2 sequences are MNHEY and SVGAGI. The CDR3 sequence: CASRSGQAHEQYF. In DNA form, the CDR3 reads TGTGCCAGCAGAAGTGGACAGGCCCACGAGCAGTACTTC.

This rearrangement joins TRBV28 to TRBJ2-7, with D unclear. The germline CDR1 and CDR2 sequences are MDHEN and SYDVKM. The CDR3 has 13 amino acids. Trimming left V 6 bases short and J 3 bases short, with 12 bases between. CDR3 sequence reads: CASRSGSFYEQYF. The CDR3 DNA sequence: TGTGCCAGCAGGTCGGGCAGTTTCTACGAGCAGTACTTC. The whole variable domain, remainder taken from reference TRBV28 and TRBJ2-7, is DVKVTQSSRYLVKRTGEKVFLECVQDMDHENMFWYRQDPGLGLRLIYFSYDVKMKEKGDIPEGYSVSREKKERFSLILESASTNQTSMYLCASRSGSFYEQYFGPGTRLTVT.

Many counts were recorded for this clonotype. The V call is TRBV28, the J call TRBJ2-7; perhaps TRBD1 as D (5 bases). Trimming took 7 bases from V and 0 from J, leaving 7 bases between them. Germline CDR1 and CDR2: MDHEN and SYDVKM. CDR3 length: 12 amino acids. The CDR3, as DNA: TGTGCCAGCACCGACAGCTCCTACGAGCAGTACTTC. Translation: CASTDSSYEQYF.

In this sample, this clonotype turned up a few times. V gene TRBV20-1 combines with J gene TRBJ2-1, with D maybe TRBD1 (5 bases). Germline V gene lookup returns CDR1 DFQATT and CDR2 SNEGSKA (reference sequence). This CDR3 contains 12 residues. Trimming stripped 4 bases from V and 8 bases from J, with 12 bases between. In DNA form, the CDR3 reads TGCAGTGCTATAGGGGCCGCATATGAGCAGTTCTTC. Protein product: CSAIGAAYEQFF.

The rearrangement joins TRBV20-1 to TRBJ2-3, with 7 bases identical to TRBD1. The CDR3 runs to 15 residues. Germline V lookup: CDR1 DFQATT, CDR2 SNEGSKA (reference sequence). Germline trimming cut 0 bases from V and 4 bases from J; bases unmatched to any gene: 7. CDR3 coding DNA: TGCAGTGCTAGAGATGGGCAGGGGGTGTCAGATACGCAGTATTTT. It is translated as CSARDGQGVSDTQYF.

This clonotype was observed a few times. V usage is TRBV9 and J usage is TRBJ2-6, with TRBD2 matching over 7 bases. Germline V gene sequence: CDR1 SGDLS, CDR2 YYNGEE. The CDR3 runs to 19 residues. Unmatched junction bases numbered 9, after V lost 0 bases and J lost 0 bases. CDR3 bases: TGTGCCAGCAGCGTAGCTCCAGTAGCGGGCCCCTCTGGGGCCAACGTCCTGACTTTC. Encoded protein: CASSVAPVAGPSGANVLTF.

CDR3 bases: TGTGCCAGCAGCTTCGGCGATTCGCGAAAGTGGGAGCAGTACTTC. Amino acid sequence: CASSFGDSRKWEQYF. The V call is TRBV11-1, the J call TRBJ2-7; no firm D call. The germline V gene has CDR1 SGHAT and CDR2 FQDESV (reference sequence). Trimming shortened V by 3 bases and J by 7 bases, and 19 bases separated the two germline ends. CDR3 length equals 15 residues.

This rearrangement joins TRBV11-1 to TRBJ2-1; D ambiguous. Trimming shortened V by 1 base and J by 8 bases, and 9 bases separated the two germline ends. Germline V gene lookup returns CDR1 SGHAT and CDR2 FQDESV (reference sequence). The CDR3 runs 13 residues. The CDR3 reads CASSLGRVDEQFF. The CDR3 nucleotides read TGTGCCAGCAGCTTAGGGCGTGTCGATGAGCAGTTCTTC. The full variable domain, in which reference TRBV11-1 and TRBJ2-1 provide the parts outside the CDR3, is EAEVAQSPRYKITEKSQAVAFWCDPISGHATLYWYRQILGQGPELLVQFQDESVVDDSQLPKDRFSAERLKGVDSTLKIQPAELGDSAMYLCASSLGRVDEQFFGPGTRLTVL.

The V gene is TRBV28, the J gene TRBJ2-5; D uncertain. Per the germline V gene, CDR1 is MDHEN and CDR2 is SYDVKM. V was shortened by 8 bases and J by 9 bases, with 22 bases between the two germline ends. The CDR3 is made up of 14 amino acids. CDR3 sequence reads: CASGPPSQLDAQYF. CDR3 nucleotide sequence: TGTGCCAGCGGACCCCCAAGTCAGCTCGACGCCCAGTACTTC. The entire variable domain, with the rest obtained from reference TRBV28 and TRBJ2-5, is as follows: DVKVTQSSRYLVKRTGEKVFLECVQDMDHENMFWYRQDPGLGLRLIYFSYDVKMKEKGDIPEGYSVSREKKERFSLILESASTNQTSMYLCASGPPSQLDAQYFGPGTRLLVL.

This clonotype was observed a few times. The chain links TRBV6-2 or TRBV6-3 to TRBJ2-4, with 7 nucleotides matching TRBD1. V gave up 2 bases and J gave up 0 bases; unmatched junction bases: 10. CDR3 length: 18 amino acids. Germline V gives CDR1 MNHEY, CDR2 SVGEGT. CDR3 DNA: TGTGCCAGCAGTTACCCACCCGGACAGGACTTAGCCAAAAACATTCAGTACTTC. This gives the protein CASSYPPGQDLAKNIQYF.

The chain links TRBV4-3 to TRBJ1-4; no definite D call. The ends were cut back, 6 bases at V and 0 bases at J, with 11 bases in the middle. Germline lookup yields CDR1 LGHNA and CDR2 YSLEER. The CDR3 sequence is 15 residues long. Here the CDR3 reads CASRESSATNEKLFF. The CDR3 nucleotides read TGCGCCAGCAGGGAAAGCAGTGCAACTAATGAAAAACTGTTTTTT.

This clonotype occurred a few times. The J gene is TRBJ2-3, the V gene TRBV9; TRBD1 is a possible D gene (5 bases). CDR1 is SGDLS, CDR2 YYNGEE, per germline. The CDR3 sequence is 15 residues long. Trimming cost V 4 bases and J 0 bases, with 12 bases left between them. In DNA, the CDR3 is TGTGCCAGCAGCCCTCAGACAGTAAGCACAGATACGCAGTATTTT. It codes for CASSPQTVSTDTQYF.

This chain links TRBV29-1 with TRBJ1-2, with a weak D call TRBD1 (5 bases). V was cut by 4 bases and J by 4 bases, with 7 bases left in between. Germline-derived CDR1 and CDR2 are SQVTM and ANQGSEA. This CDR3 has 11 residues. In nucleotides, the CDR3 is TGCAGCGTTGGACAGCTCTATGGCTACACCTTC. This encodes CSVGQLYGYTF.

The chain employs TRBV20-1 and TRBJ1-5; TRBD1 might be the D (6 bases). The CDR3 runs 17 residues. Trimming removed 3 bases from V and 0 bases from J, with 18 bases in between. Looked up from germline, CDR1 is DFQATT and CDR2 is SNEGSKA (reference sequence). The CDR3 region is CSASSPQGQLSNQPQHF. CDR3 nucleotide sequence: TGCAGTGCTAGCTCCCCCCAAGGACAGCTTAGCAATCAGCCCCAGCATTTT.

As DNA, the CDR3 is TGCAGTGCTAGAGATCTGCCTTTCCAGTTCTTC. Protein product: CSARDLPFQFF. This chain joins TRBV20-1 and TRBJ2-1; D unclear. Germline CDR1 and CDR2: DFQATT and SNEGSKA (reference sequence). The CDR3 has 11 residues. Trimming stripped 0 bases from V and 13 bases from J, with 10 bases between.

The chain joins TRBV6-6 to TRBJ1-4, with D perhaps matching TRBD1 (6 bases). V gave up 2 bases and J gave up 8 bases, with 18 bases separating them. The CDR3 is 16 amino acids. Germline CDR1 MNHNY, CDR2 SVGAGI (reference sequence). The chain's CDR3 is CASSYDGQWGGEKLFF. The CDR3 DNA reads as TGTGCCAGCAGTTACGACGGACAGTGGGGTGGAGAAAAACTGTTTTTT.

The J gene is TRBJ1-1, the V gene TRBV20-1; no reliable D call. CDR3 size: 14 residues. Germline V gene sequence: CDR1 DFQATT, CDR2 SNEGSKA (reference sequence). V was trimmed by 0 bases and J by 2 bases, leaving 10 bases between them. CDR3: CSARDRKANTEAFF. CDR3 coding DNA: TGCAGTGCTAGAGATAGGAAGGCCAACACTGAAGCTTTCTTT.

This clonotype turned up a few times. The chain links TRBV12-3 or TRBV12-4 to TRBJ1-5, with D possibly matching TRBD1 (6 bases). This CDR3 is 15 amino acids long. V was clipped by 2 bases and J by 3 bases, with 11 bases between them. The CDR3 sequence: CASSLSRGLNQPQHF. The CDR3 bases are TGTGCCAGCAGTTTAAGCAGGGGCCTCAATCAGCCCCAGCATTTT.

This clonotype has only a few counts. The chain combines TRBV6-6 with TRBJ2-7; TRBD1 agrees at 8 bases. Trimming took 11 bases from V and 5 from J; bases not matched to a gene: 11. CDR1 is MNHNY, CDR2 SVGAGI, per germline (reference sequence). CDR3 size: 13 residues. The CDR3 loop is CAGGRTGSHEQYF. DNA of the CDR3: TGTGCCGGGGGGAGGACAGGGAGTCACGAGCAGTACTTC.

The chain uses TRBV10-3 and TRBJ1-2, with D uncertain. The CDR3 covers 18 residues. Germline V gene data show CDR1 as ENHRY and CDR2 as SYGVKD. V was trimmed by 3 bases and J by 3 bases, leaving 23 bases between them. This CDR3 reads CAISDPRPEDGSYYGYTF. CDR3 sequence (DNA): TGTGCCATCAGTGACCCGCGCCCTGAGGACGGGAGCTACTATGGCTACACCTTC.